The 26 T cell receptor beta chains listed next were all sequenced from one sample in a study of T-cell reconstitution after alpha-beta-depleted transplantation in children (dated by TCRdb to the mid-2010s). Libraries were built with PCR. For sequencing, an Illumina HiSeq 2500 was employed. TCR libraries were prepared with molecular barcoding, using unique molecular identifiers to normalize TCRbeta repertoire quantification. Starting from the raw public reads, TCRdb applied fastp trimming at Q25, assembled clones with MiXCR and retained in-frame beta chains. All rows with the same CDR3 protein become a single entry with the most common DNA and genes. The sample contains a few hundred thousand distinct CDR3 sequences, over 10% of them found a single time. The ten largest clones take up roughly 2.3% of the sample. Reading the label with the study, this specimen's treatment or condition is: allogeneic hematopoietic cell transplantation with graft depleted of TCRalphabeta T cells and CD19 B cells.

The sample in question was PBMCs, mostly from graft donor cells, obtained 360 days after TCRalphabeta/CD19-depleted stem cell transplant. The receptors originated from a male patient between 5 and 17 years old who had a stem cell transplant for acute myeloid leukemia, so the T cells may come from the graft donor.

The rearrangement joins TRBV18 to TRBJ1-1; possibly TRBD1 for D (6 bases). This CDR3 has 15 residues. Germline V CDR1 and CDR2: KGHSH, LQKENI. V lost 5 bases, J lost 1 base, and 14 bases lay in between. In DNA form, the CDR3 reads TGTGCCAGCTCAACGACAGGAGTAGGGAACACTGAAGCTTTCTTT. This gives the protein CASSTTGVGNTEAFF.

This clonotype was picked up a small number of times. This chain links TRBV6-1 with TRBJ2-1, with D perhaps matching TRBD2 (6 bases). CDR3 length: 14 residues. CDR1 is MNHNS, CDR2 SASEGT, per germline. V was pared by 5 bases and J by 6 bases, with 14 bases between. CDR3 DNA: TGTGCCAGCAGTACCCCCGGGACTTTCAATGAGCAGTTCTTC. Translated, it gives CASSTPGTFNEQFF.

The chain recombines TRBV7-3 with TRBJ2-1, with 7 bases matching TRBD2. J lost 7 bases, V lost 5 bases, and 8 bases had no gene match. CDR1 and CDR2 (germline): SGHTA, FQGTGA. This CDR3 spans 14 amino acids. CDR3 in amino acids: CASSRGEQGNEQFF. CDR3 nucleotides: TGTGCCAGCAGCCGGGGGGAACAAGGGAATGAGCAGTTCTTC.

This sequence joins TRBV7-3 and TRBJ2-7, with 7 bases fitting TRBD1. CDR1 SGHTA and CDR2 FQGTGA come from the germline V gene. This CDR3 has 15 residues. J was trimmed by 3 bases and V by 5 bases; bases with no gene match: 10. In DNA, the CDR3 is TGTGCCAGCAGCCCCCGCCTCGGGACAGTCTACGAGCAGTACTTC. Protein product: CASSPRLGTVYEQYF.

By share, this clonotype counts as medium-sized. The CDR3 loop is CASSLARQGGVRENIQYF. CDR3 nucleotide sequence: TGTGCCAGCAGCTTAGCGCGACAGGGAGGCGTCCGGGAAAACATTCAGTACTTC. This sequence joins TRBV7-9 and TRBJ2-4, with a possible D match to TRBD1 (7 bases). CDR1 SEHNR and CDR2 FQNEAQ come from the germline V gene (reference sequence). This CDR3 comprises 18 residues. Trimming removed 0 bases at V and 5 bases at J, with 20 bases between.

The table lists this clonotype with many counts. V usage is TRBV28 and J usage is TRBJ2-5, with TRBD1 matching 12 bases. The CDR3 extends over 19 amino acids. Losses at the gene ends were 2 bases for V and 5 bases for J; bases not matched to a gene: 15. From germline, CDR1 is MDHEN and CDR2 SYDVKM. The CDR3 DNA follows: TGTGCCAGCAGTTTACCCCTCAGGGGACGGGACAGGGGGCGCGAGACCCAGTACTTC. Its protein product is CASSLPLRGRDRGRETQYF. Together with reference TRBV28 and TRBJ2-5, the CDR3 gives the full variable domain: DVKVTQSSRYLVKRTGEKVFLECVQDMDHENMFWYRQDPGLGLRLIYFSYDVKMKEKGDIPEGYSVSREKKERFSLILESASTNQTSMYLCASSLPLRGRDRGRETQYFGPGTRLLVL.

This clonotype was observed a handful of times. The J gene is TRBJ2-2, the V gene TRBV3-1; D is unresolved. There are 13 residues in the CDR3. V was clipped by 0 bases and J by 9 bases, with 8 bases between them. CDR1 is LGHDT, CDR2 YNNKEL, per germline (reference sequence). The CDR3 sequence: CASSQDIPRELFF. CDR3 DNA sequence: TGTGCCAGCAGCCAAGATATCCCGAGGGAGCTGTTTTTT.

In its sample, this clonotype was seen a few times. J is TRBJ2-7 and V is TRBV6-2 or TRBV6-3; D is uncertain. Germline lookup yields CDR1 MNHEY and CDR2 SVGEGT. Trimming pared 6 bases from V and 7 bases from J, leaving 16 bases between. The CDR3 loop spans 13 amino acids. For the CDR3, the DNA is TGTGCCAGCAGCCCCACCAGCTACGTAGAGCAGTACTTC. It codes for CASSPTSYVEQYF.

This chain connects TRBV4-2 to TRBJ2-2; D unresolved. This CDR3 is 12 amino acids long. Trimming left V 8 bases short and J 7 bases short, with 11 bases between. Germline V gene data show CDR1 as LGHNA and CDR2 as YNFKEQ. Here the CDR3 reads CASHTRVGELFF. DNA for the CDR3: TGTGCCAGCCATACACGAGTCGGGGAGCTGTTTTTT.

This clonotype has just a few counts. V gene TRBV7-8 combines with J gene TRBJ1-4; D gene ambiguous. V lost 3 bases and J lost 7, with 21 bases in between. CDR1 is SGHVS and CDR2 is FQNEAQ in the germline V gene. The CDR3 runs to 17 residues. DNA of the CDR3: TGTGCCAGCAGCTTTCCCCGCTTGCGGGCGGGAGTTGAAAAACTGTTTTTT. Its translation: CASSFPRLRAGVEKLFF.

This clonotype was recorded a few times. The CDR3 is CASRVTGFNQPQHF. In DNA form, the CDR3 reads TGTGCCAGCAGAGTAACAGGGTTCAATCAGCCCCAGCATTTT. The chain has TRBV7-3 and TRBJ1-5; a weak D match, TRBD1 (6 bases). V lost 6 bases and J 3 bases, leaving 12 bases between the germline ends. The CDR3 has 14 residues. Per germline, CDR1 SGHTA and CDR2 FQGTGA. Based on the CDR3 plus reference TRBV7-3 and TRBJ1-5, the full variable domain is GAGVSQTPSNKVTEKGKYVELRCDPISGHTALYWYRQSLGQGPEFLIYFQGTGAADDSGLPNDRFFAVRPEGSVSTLKIQRTERGDSAVYLCASRVTGFNQPQHFGDGTRLSIL.

This clonotype was picked up one time. V usage is TRBV6-5 and J usage is TRBJ1-2, with 7 nucleotides matching TRBD1. The CDR3 spans 17 residues. Germline values: CDR1 MNHEY, CDR2 SVGAGI. Unmatched junction bases numbered 11, after V lost 3 bases and J lost 1 base. The CDR3 reads CASSYPGQRLFNYGYTF. The CDR3 DNA reads TGTGCCAGCAGTTATCCGGGACAGCGCCTGTTTAACTATGGCTACACCTTC.

This clonotype was detected many times. The rearrangement links TRBV7-8 to TRBJ1-1; no firm D call. Trimming pared 3 bases from V and 3 bases from J, leaving 5 bases between. CDR3 length equals 12 residues. Germline values: CDR1 SGHVS, CDR2 FQNEAQ. The chain's CDR3 is CASSLDYTEAFF. In nucleotides, the CDR3 is TGTGCCAGCAGCTTGGATTACACTGAAGCTTTCTTT.

The chain has TRBV5-4 and TRBJ2-5, with D perhaps given as TRBD1 or TRBD2 (5 bases each). V lost 6 bases and J lost 3, with 15 bases in between. Germline V gene data show CDR1 as SGHNT and CDR2 as YYREEE (reference sequence). This CDR3 has 14 amino acids. CDR3: CASIKVGTKETQYF. In nucleotides, the CDR3 is TGTGCCAGCATCAAAGTCGGGACCAAAGAGACCCAGTACTTC.

The chain has TRBV4-2 and TRBJ2-7, with D possibly TRBD1 on 5 matching bases. Trimming stripped 0 bases from V and 2 bases from J, with 26 bases between. Germline V gene sequence: CDR1 LGHNA, CDR2 YNFKEQ. CDR3 size: 20 residues. CDR3 protein: CASSQDSGARQWPIPYEQYF. CDR3 nucleotide sequence: TGTGCCAGCAGCCAAGATAGTGGGGCCAGGCAGTGGCCCATCCCCTACGAGCAGTACTTC.

This clonotype occurred a few times. The V and J genes are TRBV7-8 and TRBJ2-1; 11 bases fit TRBD2. The CDR3 length is 16 residues. V trimming: 6 bases; J trimming: 6 bases; junction bases outside the gene matches: 10. Germline CDR1 reads SGHVS; CDR2 reads FQNEAQ. The CDR3 here is CASRPLLAGVGNEQFF. CDR3 DNA: TGTGCCAGCAGGCCCTTACTAGCGGGAGTTGGCAATGAGCAGTTCTTC.

This clonotype was recorded at least ten times. The chain carries TRBV7-2 and TRBJ2-3, with TRBD2 matching 8 bases. The CDR3 spans 16 residues. Trimming at V came to 5 bases and at J to 3 bases, leaving 10 bases not matched to a gene. Germline loops: CDR1 SGHTA, CDR2 FQGNSA. CDR3 loop: CASSHAGTSITDTQYF. CDR3 nucleotides: TGTGCCAGCAGCCATGCCGGGACTAGTATAACAGATACGCAGTATTTT. Using reference TRBV7-2 and TRBJ2-3 for the parts outside the CDR3, the full variable domain is GAGVSQSPSNKVTEKGKDVELRCDPISGHTALYWYRQSLGQGLEFLIYFQGNSAPDKSGLPSDRFSAERTGGSVSTLTIQRTQQEDSAVYLCASSHAGTSITDTQYFGPGTRLTVL.

V usage is TRBV20-1 and J usage is TRBJ1-1; perhaps TRBD1 as D (6 bases). V lost 6 bases to trimming and J lost 1 base, with 15 bases between them. Germline V lookup: CDR1 DFQATT, CDR2 SNEGSKA (reference sequence). CDR3 length: 14 residues. Written as DNA, the CDR3 is TGCAGTGCCAGGGGCGGGCCCTGGAACACTGAAGCTTTCTTT. Residues: CSARGGPWNTEAFF.

This clonotype was detected many times. The chain has TRBV12-3 or TRBV12-4 and TRBJ2-1; TRBD1 aligns across 9 bases. V lost 3 bases, J lost 4 bases, and 4 bases stayed unmatched. The CDR3 is 15 residues long. The CDR3 DNA reads TGTGCCAGCAGTTTTCACGGGACAGGGTACAATGAGCAGTTCTTC. Amino acid sequence: CASSFHGTGYNEQFF.

In this sample, this clonotype turned up a few times. The chain links TRBV20-1 to TRBJ2-1; D gene unclear. Trimming shortened V by 6 bases and J by 8 bases, and 11 bases separated the two germline ends. The length of the CDR3 is 11 residues. Germline V lookup: CDR1 DFQATT, CDR2 SNEGSKA (reference sequence). CDR3 DNA sequence: TGCAGTGCCCCCCTGATGGATGAGCAGTTCTTC. It yields the protein CSAPLMDEQFF.

This clonotype was counted only a few times. This rearrangement joins TRBV29-1 to TRBJ2-5, with D uncertain. From germline, CDR1 is SQVTM and CDR2 ANQGSEA. CDR3 length: 11 amino acids. V lost 6 bases, J lost 4 bases, and 9 bases lay in between. CDR3 residues: CSVERTETQYF. CDR3 in DNA: TGCAGCGTCGAACGCACAGAGACCCAGTACTTC.

The V gene is TRBV6-6, the J gene TRBJ2-7, with 9 nucleotides matching TRBD1. Trimming removed 10 bases from V and 7 bases from J; junction bases left unmatched: 5. CDR1 and CDR2 from the germline V gene are MNHNY and SVGAGI (reference sequence). CDR3 length equals 11 residues. The CDR3, as DNA: TGTGCCATAGGACAGGGGTGGGAGCAGTACTTC. Residues: CAIGQGWEQYF.

The sample holds a few counts of this clonotype. This sequence joins TRBV2 and TRBJ2-7; D perhaps matches TRBD2 (5 bases). Trimming shortened V by 1 base and J by 5 bases, and 12 bases separated the two germline ends. CDR1 and CDR2 from the germline V gene are SNHLY and FYNNEI. The CDR3 loop spans 14 amino acids. The CDR3 coding sequence is TGTGCCAGCAGTGAAGGGACTCCTTGGGACGAGCAGTACTTC. This sequence encodes CASSEGTPWDEQYF.

This clonotype was seen only a few times. This chain uses TRBV12-3 or TRBV12-4 with TRBJ1-6; TRBD1 might be the D (6 bases). The CDR3 totals 17 residues. Trimming left V 2 bases short and J 10 bases short, with 21 bases between. The CDR3 DNA reads as TGTGCCAGCAGTTTAAGAACAGGGCCTACTTCCTTCTCACCCCTCCACTTT. This codes for CASSLRTGPTSFSPLHF.

CDR3 DNA: TGTGCCAGCAGTTTAAAGAGAGGCCCAGGGGGCGGTGATCAGCCCCAGCATTTT. Translating gives CASSLKRGPGGGDQPQHF. The chain is built from TRBV27 and TRBJ1-5; 8 bases agree with TRBD1. CDR1 is MNHEY and CDR2 is SMNVEV in the germline V gene (reference sequence). The CDR3 is made up of 18 amino acids. Unmatched junction bases numbered 14, after V lost 2 bases and J lost 5 bases.

This clonotype was observed at least ten times. The chain uses TRBV4-3 and TRBJ1-4; 7 nucleotides line up with TRBD1. CDR3 size: 16 residues. V gave up 3 bases and J gave up 6 bases; unmatched junction bases: 10. Germline lookup yields CDR1 LGHNA and CDR2 YSLEER. The CDR3 DNA is TGCGCCAGCAGCCATGGGCAGGGGGTGGGCTATGAAAAACTGTTTTTT. Translated, it gives CASSHGQGVGYEKLFF.